These 31 T cell receptor beta chains were all obtained from the same sample, sequenced in a study of T cell responses to AZD1222 COVID-19 vaccine. Some clones are missing from TCRdb's copy, which holds only in-frame ones; the method was immunoSEQ multiplex PCR. Here the sample spans about 84,000 clones, 70% to 90% being singletons. This sample comprised peripheral blood, obtained on day 0 of AZD1222 vaccination. The receptor source for this set is an adult in good health.

The V call is TRBV5-4, the J call TRBJ2-2, with 15 positions matching TRBD2. Unmatched junction bases numbered 6, after V lost 4 bases and J lost 8 bases. This CDR3 region has 16 residues. CDR1 and CDR2 from the germline V gene are SGHNT and YYREEE (reference sequence). CDR3 region: CASSQGLAGGLGELFF. The CDR3 nucleotides are TGTGCCAGCAGCCAAGGACTAGCGGGAGGGTTGGGGGAGCTGTTTTTT.

This rearrangement joins TRBV29-1 to TRBJ2-2; perhaps TRBD1 as D (5 bases). Per the germline V gene, CDR1 is SQVTM and CDR2 is ANQGSEA. V was cut by 8 bases and J by 0 bases, with 10 bases left in between. The CDR3 is 13 amino acids. CDR3 in amino acids: CSTQVTNTGELFF. In DNA, the CDR3 is TGCAGCACACAGGTTACGAACACCGGGGAGCTGTTTTTT.

The CDR3 DNA follows: TGTGCCAGCAGCTTAGATGGGACTAGGGGGTACGAGCAGTACTTC. Protein product: CASSLDGTRGYEQYF. The chain is built from TRBV7-9 and TRBJ2-7; 8 nucleotides align to TRBD2. The junction had 6 bases not matched to a gene; V was cut back by 1 base and J by 4 bases. Germline CDR1 reads SEHNR; CDR2 reads FQNEAQ (reference sequence). CDR3 length: 15 residues.

This clone was recorded once. CDR3 loop: CASSLLGQGQETQYF. The CDR3 DNA reads as TGTGCCAGCAGCTTACTAGGACAGGGTCAAGAGACCCAGTACTTC. The gene calls are TRBV7-6 and TRBJ2-5; TRBD1 agrees at 8 bases. V shed 2 bases, J shed 2 bases, and the junction held 4 bases outside the gene matches. Germline lookup yields CDR1 SGHVS and CDR2 FNYEAQ. The CDR3 has 15 amino acids.

This clone showed up just once. This chain links TRBV6-2 or TRBV6-3 with TRBJ2-7; D is undetermined. The CDR3 consists of 13 residues. V lost 4 bases and J lost 6, with 13 bases in between. Germline-derived CDR1 and CDR2 are MNHEY and SVGEGT. The DNA for the CDR3 is TGTGCCAGCAGTTGGATAGCTGCGGTCGAGCAGTACTTC. Protein sequence: CASSWIAAVEQYF.

The rearrangement joins TRBV12-5 to TRBJ2-1, with a possible D match to TRBD2 (5 bases). V was cut by 0 bases and J by 0 bases, with 9 bases left in between. The CDR3 loop spans 16 amino acids. CDR1 and CDR2 (germline): LGHNT, FRNRAP. The CDR3 loop reads CASGLVRGSSYNEQFF. The CDR3 nucleotides read TGTGCTAGTGGTTTGGTACGGGGTAGCTCCTACAATGAGCAGTTCTTC. Variable domain in full (rest from reference TRBV12-5 and TRBJ2-1): DARVTQTPRHKVTEMGQEVTMRCQPILGHNTVFWYRQTMMQGLELLAYFRNRAPLDDSGMPKDRFSAEMPDATLATLKIQPSEPRDSAVYFCASGLVRGSSYNEQFFGPGTRLTVL.

The rearrangement links TRBV30 to TRBJ1-1, with D maybe TRBD1 (5 bases). Trimming cost V 1 base and J 1 base, with 10 bases left between them. CDR1 is GTSNPN and CDR2 is SVGIG in the germline V gene (reference sequence). CDR3 length equals 14 residues. The CDR3 reads CAWSGGTGNTEAFF. DNA for the CDR3: TGTGCCTGGAGTGGTGGGACGGGGAACACTGAAGCTTTCTTT.

This chain joins TRBV19 and TRBJ2-3; D possibly matches TRBD1 or TRBD2 (6 bases each). V was trimmed by 2 bases and J by 2 bases, leaving 20 bases between them. Germline V lookup: CDR1 LNHDA, CDR2 SQIVND (reference sequence). The CDR3 contains 18 residues. CDR3 DNA: TGTGCCAGTAGTATACCCCCCGGGGGCGAGCGGCTCACAGATACGCAGTATTTT. As protein: CASSIPPGGERLTDTQYF. Drawing the rest from reference TRBV19 and TRBJ2-3, the complete variable domain is DGGITQSPKYLFRKEGQNVTLSCEQNLNHDAMYWYRQDPGQGLRLIYYSQIVNDFQKGDIAEGYSVSREKKESFPLTVTSAQKNPTAFYLCASSIPPGGERLTDTQYFGPGTRLTVL.

V and J are TRBV7-6 and TRBJ1-2, with D perhaps matching TRBD1 (5 bases). Germline V CDR1 and CDR2: SGHVS, FNYEAQ. The CDR3 has 16 amino acids. Trimming left V 2 bases short and J 2 bases short, with 15 bases between. The CDR3 DNA is TGTGCCAGCAGCTTAAACGTGGGGCTTGGGAACTATGGCTACACCTTC. Amino acid sequence: CASSLNVGLGNYGYTF.

V is TRBV27 and J is TRBJ1-1, with D possibly matching TRBD1 (5 bases). This CDR3 contains 14 residues. Germline loops: CDR1 MNHEY, CDR2 SMNVEV (reference sequence). Deletions cut 2 bases from V and 0 bases from J, with 7 bases between. DNA of the CDR3: TGTGCCAGCAGTTTAAAGGGGTTGAACACTGAAGCTTTCTTT. It codes for CASSLKGLNTEAFF.

This clone is a singleton in its sample. The CDR3 DNA follows: TGTGCCAGCAGCTTTAGTGGGGGGGCCAACGTCCTGACTTTC. It specifies CASSFSGGANVLTF. The chain combines TRBV11-3 with TRBJ2-6; D uncertain. Between the trimmed V and J ends, which lost 3 bases and 4 bases, there was a span of 7 bases. CDR1 SGHNT and CDR2 YENEEA come from the germline V gene. The CDR3 runs to 14 residues.

The CDR3 region is CAITPGQTDEQYF. The CDR3 nucleotides are TGTGCCATCACCCCGGGACAGACCGACGAGCAGTACTTC. This chain connects TRBV10-3 to TRBJ2-7; 7 bases fit TRBD1. Germline V gives CDR1 ENHRY, CDR2 SYGVKD. This CDR3 contains 13 residues. Trimming at V came to 7 bases and at J to 5 bases, leaving 8 bases not matched to a gene.

The rearrangement uses TRBV28 and TRBJ1-4, with D perhaps TRBD1 (6 bases). The CDR3 is made up of 17 amino acids. CDR1 and CDR2 from the germline V gene are MDHEN and SYDVKM. V dropped 5 bases and J dropped 11 bases, with 27 bases sitting between them. CDR3 DNA: TGTGCCAGCAGTCCCCAGAGGACAGCCGGCCTCGCGGGGAAACTGTTTTTT. This translates into CASSPQRTAGLAGKLFF. The full variable domain, with the rest looked up from reference TRBV28 and TRBJ1-4, is DVKVTQSSRYLVKRTGEKVFLECVQDMDHENMFWYRQDPGLGLRLIYFSYDVKMKEKGDIPEGYSVSREKKERFSLILESASTNQTSMYLCASSPQRTAGLAGKLFFGSGTQLSVL.

This chain joins TRBV5-1 and TRBJ1-4; D remains unclear. V was shortened by 5 bases and J by 2 bases, with 10 bases between the two germline ends. Germline V gene lookup returns CDR1 SGHRS and CDR2 YFSETQ. CDR3 length: 14 residues. CDR3 protein: CASRSGITNEKLFF. CDR3 bases: TGCGCCAGCAGGTCGGGGATCACTAATGAAAAACTGTTTTTT.

The V gene is TRBV7-8, the J gene TRBJ2-7, with D unclear. Looked up from germline, CDR1 is SGHVS and CDR2 is FQNEAQ. The V end lost 7 bases, the J end lost 1 base, and 20 bases lay between the germline ends. The CDR3 is made up of 16 amino acids. This CDR3 reads CASILQVDSLSYEQYF. The CDR3 region has the DNA TGTGCCAGCATCTTGCAAGTAGACTCCCTTTCCTACGAGCAGTACTTC. Filled out from reference TRBV7-8 and TRBJ2-7, the complete variable domain reads GAGVSQSPRYKVAKRGQDVALRCDPISGHVSLFWYQQALGQGPEFLTYFQNEAQLDKSGLPSDRFFAERPEGSVSTLKIQRTQQEDSAVYLCASILQVDSLSYEQYFGPGTRLTVT.

This clone has only one observation. The gene calls are TRBV3-1 (or the pseudogene TRBV3-2) and TRBJ2-7; D unclear. CDR1 LGHDT and CDR2 YNNKEL come from the germline V gene (reference sequence). The V gene lost 0 bases and the J gene lost 1 base, with 4 bases spanning the gap. CDR3 length: 13 residues. The CDR3 bases are TGTGCCAGCAGCCAAGAAGGGTCCTACGAGCAGTACTTC. Translating gives CASSQEGSYEQYF.

This CDR3 reads CASSEFGGQTEAFF. CDR3 bases: TGCGCCAGCAGTGAGTTTGGGGGCCAGACTGAAGCTTTCTTT. This sequence joins TRBV10-2 and TRBJ1-1; tentative D call: TRBD1 (6 bases). Per germline, CDR1 WSHSY and CDR2 SAAADI. V was cut by 1 base and J by 5 bases, with 11 bases left in between. The CDR3 is 14 amino acids.

The V and J genes are TRBV30 and TRBJ1-6; D remains ambiguous. CDR1 and CDR2 from the germline V gene are GTSNPN and SVGIG (reference sequence). The CDR3 extends over 13 amino acids. The V gene lost 3 bases and the J gene lost 7 bases, with 10 bases spanning the gap. CDR3 loop: CAWRGSRNSPLHF. CDR3 DNA: TGTGCCTGGAGAGGCAGTAGGAATTCACCCCTCCACTTT.

The V call is TRBV13, the J call TRBJ1-1, with D perhaps matching TRBD1 (6 bases). The germline V gene encodes CDR1 PRHDT and CDR2 FYEKMQ (reference sequence). Trimming pared 9 bases from V and 0 bases from J, leaving 20 bases between. The CDR3 consists of 16 residues. The CDR3 loop is CASQSPQQGLNTEAFF. CDR3 DNA: TGTGCCAGTCAAAGCCCCCAACAGGGTCTGAACACTGAAGCTTTCTTT.

The chain is built from TRBV6-2 or TRBV6-3 and TRBJ2-7; possible D gene TRBD2, 5 bases. In germline, CDR1 is MNHEY, CDR2 SVGEGT. The CDR3 has 20 residues. Trimming pared 2 bases from V and 4 bases from J, leaving 30 bases between. CDR3 residues: CASSYRYEGWKSGRSYEQYF. In DNA, the CDR3 is TGTGCCAGCAGTTACAGGTACGAGGGATGGAAGTCGGGCAGGTCGTACGAGCAGTACTTC.

This sequence joins TRBV5-6 and TRBJ1-2; 7 bases align to TRBD1. This CDR3 contains 16 residues. J was trimmed by 5 bases and V by 6 bases; bases with no gene match: 16. CDR1 is SGHDT, CDR2 YYEEEE, per germline. The CDR3 coding sequence is TGTGCCAGCACTGGGGACAGTACGCCCCCTGGATATGGCTACACCTTC. This gives the protein CASTGDSTPPGYGYTF.

This clone was detected once. The chain carries TRBV18 and TRBJ2-3; D possibly corresponds to TRBD1 (7 bases). The CDR3 is made up of 14 amino acids. The V gene's germline CDR1 is KGHSH and CDR2 LQKENI. With 6 bases removed from V and 4 bases from J, the gap between germline ends came to 14 bases. In DNA form, the CDR3 reads TGTGCCAGCTCCCTTCAGGGGGACTCAGATACGCAGTATTTT. Translated: CASSLQGDSDTQYF. Full variable domain (remainder filled in from reference TRBV18 and TRBJ2-3): NAGVMQNPRHLVRRRGQEARLRCSPMKGHSHVYWYRQLPEEGLKFMVYLQKENIIDESGMPKERFSAEFPKEGPSILRIQQVVRGDSAAYFCASSLQGDSDTQYFGPGTRLTVL.

This chain links TRBV5-8 with TRBJ1-1; the D gene is possibly TRBD1 (5 bases). Trimming shortened V by 9 bases and J by 5 bases, and 20 bases separated the two germline ends. CDR3 length equals 14 residues. Germline V gene sequence: CDR1 SGHTS, CDR2 YDEGEE. The CDR3 nucleotides read TGTGCCACCGAAAATGGGGGACGGGGAACTGAAGCTTTCTTT. Amino acids: CATENGGRGTEAFF. The complete variable domain, with remaining parts taken from reference TRBV5-8 and TRBJ1-1, reads EAGVTQSPTHLIKTRGQQATLRCSPISGHTSVYWYQQALGLGLQFLLWYDEGEERNRGNFPPRFSGRQFPNYSSELNVNALELEDSALYLCATENGGRGTEAFFGQGTRLTVV.

This chain links TRBV7-9 with TRBJ1-4, with TRBD1 as a possible D gene (5 bases). Germline CDR1 and CDR2: SEHNR and FQNEAQ (reference sequence). The CDR3 is made up of 12 amino acids. Trimming cost V 1 base and J 14 bases, with 11 bases left between them. CDR3 sequence (DNA): TGTGCCAGCAGCTTAGGGGGTGGGGGGCTGTTTTTT. Protein sequence: CASSLGGGGLFF.

J is TRBJ1-2 and V is TRBV9; D is unresolved. V was shortened by 2 bases and J by 2 bases, with 10 bases between the two germline ends. Germline CDR1 reads SGDLS; CDR2 reads YYNGEE. The CDR3 spans 14 residues. Here the CDR3 DNA reads TGTGCCAGCAGCGTTAGGGCAGGAAACTATGGCTACACCTTC. Amino acid sequence: CASSVRAGNYGYTF.

The chain recombines TRBV18 with TRBJ1-1; 7 nucleotides agree with TRBD1. The germline V gene has CDR1 KGHSH and CDR2 LQKENI. CDR3 length equals 14 residues. The trim removed 4 bases at V and 1 base at J, leaving 3 bases unmatched. The DNA for the CDR3 is TGTGCCAGCTCACGACAGGGAACGAACACTGAAGCTTTCTTT. It is translated as CASSRQGTNTEAFF.

V usage is TRBV27 and J usage is TRBJ1-2; 7 positions agree with TRBD1. CDR1 MNHEY and CDR2 SMNVEV come from the germline V gene (reference sequence). CDR3 length: 17 amino acids. V lost 5 bases, J lost 0 bases, and 12 bases stayed unmatched. The CDR3 DNA reads as TGTGCCAGCAGTCCCGAGGACAGGTCCTCCGCTAACTATGGCTACACCTTC. Residues: CASSPEDRSSANYGYTF.

This clone was recorded only once. V gene TRBV2 combines with J gene TRBJ1-4; D uncertain. Germline V gene sequence: CDR1 SNHLY, CDR2 FYNNEI. Trimming took 3 bases from V and 0 from J, leaving 17 bases between them. This CDR3 has 18 residues. The CDR3 nucleotides are TGTGCCAGCAGTGATCAGATTTACGGTGGAGCAACTAATGAAAAACTGTTTTTT. Translating gives CASSDQIYGGATNEKLFF. Using reference TRBV2 and TRBJ1-4 for the parts outside the CDR3, the full variable domain is EPEVTQTPSHQVTQMGQEVILRCVPISNHLYFYWYRQILGQKVEFLVSFYNNEISEKSEIFDDQFSVERPDGSNFTLKIRSTKLEDSAMYFCASSDQIYGGATNEKLFFGSGTQLSVL.

In this sample, this clone turned up a few times. The chain joins TRBV6-4 to TRBJ2-3, with 10 nucleotides matching TRBD2. V was pared by 2 bases and J by 2 bases, with 1 base of the junction left unmatched. Germline loops: CDR1 MRHNA, CDR2 SNTAGT. The CDR3 runs to 15 residues. This CDR3 reads CASSDGTSDTDTQYF. For the CDR3, the DNA is TGTGCCAGCAGTGACGGGACTAGCGACACAGATACGCAGTATTTT.

CDR3 nucleotide sequence: TGTGCCAGCAGCTTAGCGCGATTTCGACTAGCGGGAGGGCTCTCCTACAATGAGCAGTTCTTC. Protein: CASSLARFRLAGGLSYNEQFF. The chain combines TRBV7-6 with TRBJ2-1, with TRBD2 identical over 14 bases. The CDR3 contains 21 residues. Germline-derived CDR1 and CDR2 are SGHVS and FNYEAQ. Unmatched junction bases numbered 10, after V lost 0 bases and J lost 0 bases.

The chain employs TRBV6-5 and TRBJ2-1; 7 nucleotides match TRBD1. CDR3 length equals 13 residues. V trimming: 7 bases; J trimming: 6 bases; junction bases outside the gene matches: 6. Germline V lookup: CDR1 MNHEY, CDR2 SVGAGI. This chain's CDR3 is CASKRDSFNEQFF. The CDR3 DNA reads TGTGCCAGCAAACGGGACAGCTTCAATGAGCAGTTCTTC.